The 14 T cell receptor beta chains in this list originate from one sample, sequenced in a study of blood T cell repertoires in COVID-19. Some clones are missing from TCRdb's copy, which holds only in-frame ones; the method was immunoSEQ multiplex PCR. The sample includes fewer than 350,000 clones, around 86% seen only once; the top ten take about 5%. The sequencing input was PBMCs or T cells enriched from blood (not recorded which). The source of these receptors is a man aged 55-75 years who had recovered from COVID-19.

In its sample, this clone was seen many times. The chain recombines TRBV11-2 with TRBJ2-7; TRBD2 matches at 16 bases. The germline V gene has CDR1 SGHAT and CDR2 FQNNGV. With V trimmed by 5 bases and J by 6 bases, 4 bases remained unmatched. This CDR3 has 15 residues. The CDR3, as DNA: TGTGCCAGCAGCACGGGACTAGCGGGAGGGACCGAGCAGTACTTC. Amino acids: CASSTGLAGGTEQYF. Full variable domain (remainder filled in from reference TRBV11-2 and TRBJ2-7): EAGVAQSPRYKIIEKRQSVAFWCNPISGHATLYWYQQILGQGPKLLIQFQNNGVVDDSQLPKDRFSAERLKGVDSTLKIQPAKLEDSAVYLCASSTGLAGGTEQYFGPGTRLTVT.

CDR3 sequence: CATSTNLQGRQETQYF. CDR3 coding DNA: TGTGCCACCAGCACCAACCTACAGGGGCGCCAGGAGACCCAGTACTTC. V usage is TRBV15 and J usage is TRBJ2-5, with TRBD1 matching over 7 bases. The germline V gene has CDR1 LNHNV and CDR2 YYDKDF (reference sequence). The CDR3 is made up of 16 amino acids. The V segment lost 4 bases and the J segment 5 bases; nucleotides outside the gene matches: 13.

V gene TRBV5-5 combines with J gene TRBJ1-4; maybe TRBD1 (6 bases). The CDR3 is made up of 15 amino acids. Germline loops: CDR1 SGHKS, CDR2 YYEKEE (reference sequence). Trimming removed 6 bases from V and 6 bases from J, with 18 bases in between. CDR3 region: CASTTLQGADEKLFF. The CDR3 DNA is TGTGCCAGCACCACTTTACAGGGAGCGGATGAAAAACTGTTTTTT.

The rearrangement links TRBV3-1 (or the pseudogene TRBV3-2) to TRBJ2-1; D may be TRBD2 (6 bases). Trimming removed 3 bases from V and 10 bases from J, with 10 bases in between. The CDR3 spans 12 residues. Germline V gene sequence: CDR1 LGHDT, CDR2 YNNKEL (reference sequence). CDR3 amino acids: CASSHLGLEQFF. The DNA of the CDR3 is TGTGCCAGCAGCCACCTAGGACTAGAGCAGTTCTTC.

This clone was detected only once. This sequence joins TRBV7-3 and TRBJ2-2, with D possibly matching TRBD2 (5 bases). The germline gives CDR1 SGHTA, CDR2 FQGTGA. The CDR3 covers 17 residues. Trimming removed 1 base from V and 3 bases from J, with 15 bases in between. The CDR3 protein is CASSLILKARDTGELFF. CDR3 sequence (DNA): TGTGCCAGCAGCTTAATACTTAAGGCGAGGGACACCGGGGAGCTGTTTTTT.

The CDR3 region has the DNA TGTGCCAGCAGCGTGGCCGGGACAGGGAACTACGAGCAGTACTTC. This codes for CASSVAGTGNYEQYF. The chain carries TRBV9 and TRBJ2-7; 9 bases agree with TRBD1. J gave up 3 bases and V 2 bases, and 6 bases lay outside the gene matches. CDR1 SGDLS and CDR2 YYNGEE come from the germline V gene. The CDR3 is 15 amino acids.

The chain links TRBV5-1 to TRBJ2-7, with 8 positions matching TRBD1. This CDR3 spans 14 amino acids. Trimming at V came to 4 bases and at J to 2 bases, leaving 5 bases not matched to a gene. Germline V gene lookup returns CDR1 SGHRS and CDR2 YFSETQ. The CDR3 DNA follows: TGCGCCAGCAGCCAATCAGGGGGCCCCTACGAGCAGTACTTC. Its protein is CASSQSGGPYEQYF.

This rearrangement joins TRBV6-4 to TRBJ2-3; D is undetermined. The CDR3 length is 13 residues. Germline V gene data show CDR1 as MRHNA and CDR2 as SNTAGT. Trimming took off 4 bases at V and 2 bases at J, with 7 bases between the two ends. The CDR3 spells CASSGHITDTQYF. In DNA form, the CDR3 reads TGTGCCAGCAGTGGACATATCACAGATACGCAGTATTTT.

CDR3 in amino acids: CASSPTSSSNSYEQYF. The CDR3 nucleotides are TGCGCCAGCAGCCCCACTAGTTCAAGCAACTCCTACGAGCAGTACTTC. The chain carries TRBV5-1 and TRBJ2-7, with D perhaps matching TRBD2 (5 bases). V was shortened by 4 bases and J by 0 bases, with 17 bases between the two germline ends. Germline V gene sequence: CDR1 SGHRS, CDR2 YFSETQ. CDR3 length: 16 amino acids. The full variable domain, in which reference TRBV5-1 and TRBJ2-7 provide the parts outside the CDR3, is KAGVTQTPRYLIKTRGQQVTLSCSPISGHRSVSWYQQTPGQGLQFLFEYFSETQRNKGNFPGRFSGRQFSNSRSEMNVSTLELGDSALYLCASSPTSSSNSYEQYFGPGTRLTVT.

To note about this clone: Other DNA sequences in this specimen translate into the identical CDR3. V and J are TRBV5-1 and TRBJ2-7; 9 nucleotides line up with TRBD2. J lost 3 bases, V lost 0 bases, and 4 bases had no gene match. CDR1 SGHRS and CDR2 YFSETQ come from the germline V gene. The CDR3 covers 15 residues. CDR3 coding DNA: TGCGCCAGCAGCTTGGTGGTTAGCGGGAGCTACGAGCAGTACTTC. Residues: CASSLVVSGSYEQYF. The whole variable domain, filled in from reference TRBV5-1 and TRBJ2-7, reads KAGVTQTPRYLIKTRGQQVTLSCSPISGHRSVSWYQQTPGQGLQFLFEYFSETQRNKGNFPGRFSGRQFSNSRSEMNVSTLELGDSALYLCASSLVVSGSYEQYFGPGTRLTVT.

The chain has TRBV24-1 and TRBJ2-5; D is unclear. The germline V and J ends were trimmed by 1 base and 5 bases, with 10 bases remaining between them. Germline V gene lookup returns CDR1 KGHDR and CDR2 SFDVKD. The CDR3 extends over 14 amino acids. The CDR3: CATSDFNTMETQYF. DNA of the CDR3: TGTGCCACCAGTGATTTTAACACGATGGAGACCCAGTACTTC.

This clone was observed at least ten times. Other DNA sequences in this sample translate to the same CDR3. This sequence joins TRBV7-6 and TRBJ2-1; 7 bases line up with TRBD2. CDR3 length: 16 residues. From germline, CDR1 is SGHVS and CDR2 FNYEAQ. Trimming cost V 1 base and J 8 bases; bases outside gene matches: 11. CDR3: CASSLGGGRALDEQFF. The DNA for the CDR3 is TGTGCCAGCAGCTTAGGAGGTGGGAGGGCCTTAGATGAGCAGTTCTTC.

The chain links TRBV5-4 to TRBJ1-2; TRBD1 agrees at 8 bases. The V and J ends lost 2 bases and 4 bases, in that order; junction bases with no gene match: 10. This CDR3 contains 16 residues. Germline V gene data show CDR1 as SGHNT and CDR2 as YYREEE (reference sequence). CDR3 nucleotides: TGTGCCAGCAGCTTTAGACAGGGGCTAGTGGGCTATGGCTACACCTTC. It specifies CASSFRQGLVGYGYTF. Full variable domain (missing parts from reference TRBV5-4 and TRBJ1-2): ETGVTQSPTHLIKTRGQQVTLRCSSQSGHNTVSWYQQALGQGPQFIFQYYREEENGRGNFPPRFSGLQFPNYSSELNVNALELDDSALYLCASSFRQGLVGYGYTFGSGTRLTVV.

V gene TRBV9 combines with J gene TRBJ2-5; D possibly corresponds to TRBD2 (5 bases). This CDR3 spans 14 amino acids. Trimming pared 0 bases from V and 5 bases from J, leaving 11 bases between. Germline values: CDR1 SGDLS, CDR2 YYNGEE. CDR3 in DNA: TGTGCCAGCAGCGTAGGAGGGTCTGGGGAGACCCAGTACTTC. This codes for CASSVGGSGETQYF. The full variable domain, completed using reference TRBV9 and TRBJ2-5, is DSGVTQTPKHLITATGQRVTLRCSPRSGDLSVYWYQQSLDQGLQFLIQYYNGEERAKGNILERFSAQQFPDLHSELNLSSLELGDSALYFCASSVGGSGETQYFGPGTRLLVL.